Each of the 12 T cell receptor beta chains below was sequenced from the same sample in a study of CD8 T cells in Susac syndrome. Random-hexamer reverse transcription was applied to about 0.45 to 1 ug RNA. TCRdb passed the immunoSEQ multiplex PCR reads through MiXCR, listing each CDR3 protein once. Counted here are 400,000 or so distinct CDR3 sequences, about 85% occurring once; the ten biggest clones make up about 0.12%. The sample was CD8+ T cells from PBMCs. The receptors here all came from a human donor with multiple sclerosis.

The J gene is TRBJ2-1, the V gene TRBV2; D remains unclear. V dropped 1 base and J dropped 0 bases, with 7 bases sitting between them. Germline lookup yields CDR1 SNHLY and CDR2 FYNNEI. This CDR3 contains 15 residues. The CDR3 DNA follows: TGTGCCAGCAGTGAAGAAACCTACTCCTACAATGAGCAGTTCTTC. Translating gives CASSEETYSYNEQFF. The full variable domain, with the rest looked up from reference TRBV2 and TRBJ2-1, is EPEVTQTPSHQVTQMGQEVILRCVPISNHLYFYWYRQILGQKVEFLVSFYNNEISEKSEIFDDQFSVERPDGSNFTLKIRSTKLEDSAMYFCASSEETYSYNEQFFGPGTRLTVL.

In this sample, this clonotype turned up once. The rearrangement links TRBV5-1 to TRBJ1-2; tentatively, D is TRBD1 (6 bases). With 3 bases removed from V and 6 bases from J, the gap between germline ends came to 18 bases. The CDR3 spans 15 residues. CDR1 is SGHRS and CDR2 is YFSETQ in the germline V gene. CDR3 bases: TGCGCCAGCAGCTGGAGAGGGGGGGCAGGTGATGGCTACACCTTC. Its protein product is CASSWRGGAGDGYTF.

The chain recombines TRBV27 with TRBJ2-2; TRBD2 matches at 8 bases. V lost 9 bases, J lost 4 bases, and 10 bases stayed unmatched. This CDR3 comprises 15 residues. Germline CDR1 is MNHEY and CDR2 is SMNVEV (reference sequence). The CDR3 DNA reads as TGTGCCAGTAGGAAGGCGGGGGGACCCACCGGGGAGCTGTTTTTT. This codes for CASRKAGGPTGELFF.

The chain recombines TRBV27 with TRBJ2-3, with unresolved D. Trimming pared 5 bases from V and 6 bases from J, leaving 9 bases between. This CDR3 region has 12 residues. CDR1 is MNHEY and CDR2 is SMNVEV in the germline V gene (reference sequence). CDR3 DNA: TGTGCCAGCAGTCGGACGGCCGATACGCAGTATTTT. Translated: CASSRTADTQYF.

This chain connects TRBV6-5 to TRBJ2-2; 9 bases agree with TRBD1. V trimming: 5 bases; J trimming: 4 bases; junction bases outside the gene matches: 5. Germline lookup yields CDR1 MNHEY and CDR2 SVGAGI. The CDR3 is made up of 15 amino acids. The CDR3 protein is CASSQTGGITGELFF. The CDR3 region has the DNA TGTGCCAGCAGTCAAACAGGGGGCATCACCGGGGAGCTGTTTTTT.

This chain connects TRBV6-4 to TRBJ2-3, with 10 bases identical to TRBD2. Germline V lookup: CDR1 MRHNA, CDR2 SNTAGT. V lost 8 bases and J lost 4; bases outside the gene matches: 9. The length of the CDR3 is 15 residues. CDR3 amino acids: CASRISSGSPDTQYF. The CDR3 DNA reads TGTGCCAGCCGAATTTCTAGCGGGAGCCCAGATACGCAGTATTTT.

This clonotype appeared a few times. V and J are TRBV6-5 and TRBJ1-1; TRBD1 is a possible D gene (6 bases). The germline V gene encodes CDR1 MNHEY and CDR2 SVGAGI. The CDR3 is 12 amino acids. Trimming took 2 bases from V and 7 from J, leaving 8 bases between them. For the CDR3, the DNA is TGTGCCAGCAGTTACCCGGGACATGAAGCTTTCTTT. Translation gives CASSYPGHEAFF.

This clonotype has only a few counts. The CDR3 region has the DNA TGTGCCAGCAGTTTAGATTCGGGGAACACTGAAGCTTTCTTT. Translated, it gives CASSLDSGNTEAFF. The chain is built from TRBV27 and TRBJ1-1; D unresolved. Germline CDR1 is MNHEY and CDR2 is SMNVEV (reference sequence). This CDR3 contains 14 residues. Trimming cost V 2 bases and J 1 base, with 8 bases left between them.

CDR3 loop: CASSEGPGTPYEQYF. Here the CDR3 DNA reads TGCGCCAGCAGCGAGGGCCCGGGGACCCCCTACGAGCAGTACTTC. The V and J genes are TRBV5-1 and TRBJ2-7; possibly TRBD1 or TRBD2 for D (5 bases each). The V and J ends lost 4 bases and 2 bases respectively, with 16 bases between them. Per the germline V gene, CDR1 is SGHRS and CDR2 is YFSETQ. This CDR3 contains 15 residues. The whole variable domain, remainder taken from reference TRBV5-1 and TRBJ2-7, is KAGVTQTPRYLIKTRGQQVTLSCSPISGHRSVSWYQQTPGQGLQFLFEYFSETQRNKGNFPGRFSGRQFSNSRSEMNVSTLELGDSALYLCASSEGPGTPYEQYFGPGTRLTVT.

The gene calls are TRBV3-1 and TRBJ2-1, with unresolved D. Germline CDR1 and CDR2: LGHDT and YNNKEL (reference sequence). V shed 0 bases and J shed 7 bases, with 25 bases lying between them. The CDR3 runs 19 residues. The CDR3: CASSQERLEVVFFGNEQFF. CDR3 DNA: TGTGCCAGCAGCCAAGAAAGGCTAGAAGTAGTTTTTTTTGGGAATGAGCAGTTCTTC.

The rearrangement uses TRBV6-1 and TRBJ2-3; D is possibly TRBD1 (6 bases). V was clipped by 5 bases and J by 2 bases, with 8 bases between them. Germline assignment: CDR1 MNHNS and CDR2 SASEGT. The CDR3 runs to 13 residues. CDR3 bases: TGTGCCAGCAGTAGGGACACCACAGATACGCAGTATTTT. This sequence encodes CASSRDTTDTQYF.

The rearrangement joins TRBV24-1 to TRBJ1-1; tentative D call: TRBD1 (6 bases). Between the trimmed V and J ends, which lost 3 bases and 0 bases, there was a span of 22 bases. CDR1 and CDR2 (germline): KGHDR, SFDVKD. CDR3 size: 19 residues. CDR3: CATSDPTNPGHLMNTEAFF. The CDR3 nucleotides are TGTGCCACCAGTGATCCGACTAACCCGGGACATCTTATGAACACTGAAGCTTTCTTT.